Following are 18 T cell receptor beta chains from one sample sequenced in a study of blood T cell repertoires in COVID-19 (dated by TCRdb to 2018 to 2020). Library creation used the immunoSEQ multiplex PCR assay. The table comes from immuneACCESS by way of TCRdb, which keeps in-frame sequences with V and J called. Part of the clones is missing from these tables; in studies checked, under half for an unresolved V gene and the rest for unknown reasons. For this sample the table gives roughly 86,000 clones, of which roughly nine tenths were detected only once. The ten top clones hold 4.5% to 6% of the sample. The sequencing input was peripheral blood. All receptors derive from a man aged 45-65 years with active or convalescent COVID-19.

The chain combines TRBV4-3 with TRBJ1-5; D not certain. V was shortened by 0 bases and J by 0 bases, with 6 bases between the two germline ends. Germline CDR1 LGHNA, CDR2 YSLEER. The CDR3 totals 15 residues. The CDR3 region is CASSQDRNSNQPQHF. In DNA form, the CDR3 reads TGCGCCAGCAGCCAAGACAGAAATAGCAATCAGCCCCAGCATTTT.

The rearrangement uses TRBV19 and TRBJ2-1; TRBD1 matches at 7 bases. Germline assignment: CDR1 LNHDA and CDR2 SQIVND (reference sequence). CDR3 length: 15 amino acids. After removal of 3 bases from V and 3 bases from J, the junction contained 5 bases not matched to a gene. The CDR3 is CASSIGDSYYNEQFF. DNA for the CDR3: TGTGCCAGTAGTATTGGGGACAGTTACTACAATGAGCAGTTCTTC.

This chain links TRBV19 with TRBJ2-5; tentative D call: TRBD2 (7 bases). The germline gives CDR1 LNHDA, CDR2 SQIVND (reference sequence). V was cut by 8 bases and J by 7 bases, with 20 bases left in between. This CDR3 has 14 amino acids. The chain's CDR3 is CASLPRGGGGTQYF. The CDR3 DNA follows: TGTGCCAGTCTGCCGAGGGGGGGCGGTGGGACCCAGTACTTC.

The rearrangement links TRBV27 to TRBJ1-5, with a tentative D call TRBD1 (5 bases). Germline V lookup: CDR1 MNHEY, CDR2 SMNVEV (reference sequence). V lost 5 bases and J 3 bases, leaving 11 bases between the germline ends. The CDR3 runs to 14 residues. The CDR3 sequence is CASSPGGHNQPQHF. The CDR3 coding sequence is TGTGCCAGCAGTCCCGGGGGTCACAATCAGCCCCAGCATTTT.

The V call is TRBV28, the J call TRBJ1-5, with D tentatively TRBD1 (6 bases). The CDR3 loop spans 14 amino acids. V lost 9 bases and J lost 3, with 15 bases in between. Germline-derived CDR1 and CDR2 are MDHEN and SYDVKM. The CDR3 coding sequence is TGTGCCAGTTCTCTCGGACAGCTCAATCAGCCCCAGCATTTT. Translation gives CASSLGQLNQPQHF.

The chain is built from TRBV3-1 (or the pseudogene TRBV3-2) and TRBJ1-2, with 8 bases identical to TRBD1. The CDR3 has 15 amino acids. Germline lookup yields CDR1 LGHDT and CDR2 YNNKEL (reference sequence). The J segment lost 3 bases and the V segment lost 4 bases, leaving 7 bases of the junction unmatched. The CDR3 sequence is CASSRRQGLDYGYTF. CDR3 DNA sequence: TGTGCCAGCAGCCGCCGACAGGGGCTTGACTATGGCTACACCTTC.

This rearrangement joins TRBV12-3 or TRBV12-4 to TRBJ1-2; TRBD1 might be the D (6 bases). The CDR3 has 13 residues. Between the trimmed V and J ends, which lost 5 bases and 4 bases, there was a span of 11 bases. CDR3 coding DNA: TGTGCCAGCAGTGTGCAGGGGATCTATGGCTACACCTTC. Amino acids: CASSVQGIYGYTF.

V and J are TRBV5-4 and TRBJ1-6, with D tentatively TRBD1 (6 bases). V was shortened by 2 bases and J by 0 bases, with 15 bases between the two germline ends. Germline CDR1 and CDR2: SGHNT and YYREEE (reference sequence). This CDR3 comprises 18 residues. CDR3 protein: CASSLPGHQSSYNSPLHF. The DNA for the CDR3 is TGTGCCAGCAGCTTACCGGGACACCAGAGCTCCTATAATTCACCCCTCCACTTT.

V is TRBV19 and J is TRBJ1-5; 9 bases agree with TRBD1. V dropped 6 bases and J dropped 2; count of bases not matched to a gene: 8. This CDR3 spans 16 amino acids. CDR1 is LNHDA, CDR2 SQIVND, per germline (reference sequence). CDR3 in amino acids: CASSQQGATGNQPQHF. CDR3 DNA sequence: TGTGCCAGTAGCCAACAGGGGGCGACGGGCAATCAGCCCCAGCATTTT.

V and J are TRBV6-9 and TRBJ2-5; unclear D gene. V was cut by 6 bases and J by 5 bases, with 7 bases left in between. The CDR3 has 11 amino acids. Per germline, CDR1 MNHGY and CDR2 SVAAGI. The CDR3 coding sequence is TGTGCCAGCAGCCCCGGGGAGACCCAGTACTTC. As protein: CASSPGETQYF.

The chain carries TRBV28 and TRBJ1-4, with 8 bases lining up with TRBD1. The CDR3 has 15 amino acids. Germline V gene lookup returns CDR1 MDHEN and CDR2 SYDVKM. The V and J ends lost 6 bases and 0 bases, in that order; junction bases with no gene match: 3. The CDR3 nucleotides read TGTGCCAGCAGCCCGGGACAGGCAACTAATGAAAAACTGTTTTTT. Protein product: CASSPGQATNEKLFF.

CDR3 protein: CASSYNGRTEAFF. DNA of the CDR3: TGTGCCAGCAGTTACAATGGGCGAACTGAAGCTTTCTTT. The rearrangement uses TRBV6-5 and TRBJ1-1; D unclear. The CDR3 length is 13 residues. Germline V gives CDR1 MNHEY, CDR2 SVGAGI. V lost 2 bases to trimming and J lost 5 bases, with 9 bases between them.

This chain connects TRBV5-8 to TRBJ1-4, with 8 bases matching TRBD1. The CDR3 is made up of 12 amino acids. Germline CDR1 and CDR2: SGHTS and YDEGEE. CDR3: CGTRTGSEKLFF. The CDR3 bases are TGTGGTACGAGGACAGGGAGCGAAAAACTGTTTTTT.

CDR3 bases: TGTGCCAGCACCCCCAGGGGGCCGACTGAAGCTTTCTTT. As protein: CASTPRGPTEAFF. The rearrangement joins TRBV28 to TRBJ1-1; 8 positions match TRBD1. Germline-derived CDR1 and CDR2 are MDHEN and SYDVKM. The V gene end was trimmed by 7 bases and the J gene end by 5 bases; junction bases not matched to a gene: 6. The CDR3 spans 13 residues. The full variable domain, completed using reference TRBV28 and TRBJ1-1, is DVKVTQSSRYLVKRTGEKVFLECVQDMDHENMFWYRQDPGLGLRLIYFSYDVKMKEKGDIPEGYSVSREKKERFSLILESASTNQTSMYLCASTPRGPTEAFFGQGTRLTVV.

The CDR3 spells CASSQVGRGPHNEQFF. The CDR3 nucleotides are TGCGCCAGCAGCCAAGTAGGGAGGGGCCCCCACAATGAGCAGTTCTTC. The chain couples TRBV4-1 to TRBJ2-1; 7 bases are shared with TRBD2. The CDR3 contains 16 residues. Unmatched junction bases numbered 8, after V lost 1 base and J lost 5 bases. CDR1 is MGHRA and CDR2 is YSYEKL in the germline V gene.

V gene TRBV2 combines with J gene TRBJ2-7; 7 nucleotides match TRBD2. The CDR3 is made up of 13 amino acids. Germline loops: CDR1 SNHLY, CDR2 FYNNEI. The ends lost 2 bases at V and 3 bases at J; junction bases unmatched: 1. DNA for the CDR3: TGTGCCAGCAGTGAAAGGGAGGGCTACGAGCAGTACTTC. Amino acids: CASSEREGYEQYF.

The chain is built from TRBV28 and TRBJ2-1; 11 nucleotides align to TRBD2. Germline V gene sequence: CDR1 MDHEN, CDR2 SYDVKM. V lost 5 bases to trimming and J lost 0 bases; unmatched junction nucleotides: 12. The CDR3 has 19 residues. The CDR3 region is CASSTTSGGLQSSYNEQFF. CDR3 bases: TGTGCCAGCAGTACTACTAGCGGGGGATTACAGAGCTCCTACAATGAGCAGTTCTTC.

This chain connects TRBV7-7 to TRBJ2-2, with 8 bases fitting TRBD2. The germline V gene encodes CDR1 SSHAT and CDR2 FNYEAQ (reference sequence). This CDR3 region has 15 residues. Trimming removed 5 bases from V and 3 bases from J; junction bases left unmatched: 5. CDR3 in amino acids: CASSIGGGYTGELFF. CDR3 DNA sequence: TGTGCCAGCAGCATCGGGGGGGGATACACCGGGGAGCTGTTTTTT.